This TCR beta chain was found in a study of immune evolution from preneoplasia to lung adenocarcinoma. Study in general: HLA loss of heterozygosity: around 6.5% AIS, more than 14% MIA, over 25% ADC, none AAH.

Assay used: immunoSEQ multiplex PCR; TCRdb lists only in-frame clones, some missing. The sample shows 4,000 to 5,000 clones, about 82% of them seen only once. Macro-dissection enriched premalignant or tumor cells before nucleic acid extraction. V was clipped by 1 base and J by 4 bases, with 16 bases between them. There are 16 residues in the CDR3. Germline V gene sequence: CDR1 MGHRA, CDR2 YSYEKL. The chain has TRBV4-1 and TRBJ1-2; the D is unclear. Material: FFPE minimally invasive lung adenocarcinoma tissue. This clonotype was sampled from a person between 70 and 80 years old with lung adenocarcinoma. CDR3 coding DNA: TGCGCCAGCAGCCAAGTCGGTAGCTCAGAGATCTATGGCTACACCTTC. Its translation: CASSQVGSSEIYGYTF.